This TCR beta chain was sequenced in a study of cytomegalovirus exposure and HLA in healthy donors. Study-wide results and limits: A later look showed TCR association rates differing by HLA locus, highest for DRB1 and lowest for HLA-C. Cytomegalovirus association was listed for 150 or so TCR beta chains.

This clone was counted a few times. Antigen: not known. Primers: 60 Vbeta forward and 13 Jbeta reverse. Generated by immunoSEQ multiplex PCR, the TCRdb table keeps only in-frame clones and is missing some. The top ten hold 9% to 10% of the sample, which has 150,000 to 200,000 clones, 70% to 80% seen once. Sequencing was carried out using PBMCs. This clonotype was sampled from a man aged 18 to 29 in good health and CMV-seropositive.

As DNA, the CDR3 is TGTGCCAGCAGCATAGGGTATTACCAGGGGATGAACACTGAAGCTTTCTTT. Translated: CASSIGYYQGMNTEAFF. The genes are TRBV7-2 and TRBJ1-1, with D possibly matching TRBD1 (6 bases). Between the trimmed V and J ends, which lost 5 bases and 0 bases, there was a span of 19 bases. CDR1 and CDR2 from the germline V gene are SGHTA and FQGNSA. This CDR3 is built from 17 residues.